A selection of T cell receptor beta chains follows, all from one sample in a study of cytomegalovirus exposure and HLA in healthy donors. TCRdb keeps only in-frame clones here, not all; method: immunoSEQ multiplex PCR. Among around 200,000 clones, 80% to 90% were seen once, and the ten largest hold roughly 0.99%. The material sequenced was PBMCs. The receptors originated from a woman under 30 in good health and CMV-seronegative. Both conserved end residues are part of each CDR3. The D gene is left open where the match is weak. Rows give clone size only sometimes, using once, few, many, or a class for an expanded clone.

v_gene: TRBV20-1; abundance: .; d_gene: .; j_gene: TRBJ2-3; CDR3aa: CSANSADTQYF; CDR3nt: TGCAGTGCGAATAGTGCAGATACGCAGTATTTT
v_gene: TRBV10-1; abundance: .; d_gene: .; j_gene: TRBJ2-7; CDR3aa: CADERGYEQYF; CDR3nt: TGCGCCGACGAGCGAGGTTACGAGCAGTACTTC
v_gene: TRBV7-2; abundance: .; d_gene: TRBD2; j_gene: TRBJ2-7; CDR3aa: CASSARLAGYSYEQYF; CDR3nt: TGTGCCAGCAGCGCAAGACTAGCGGGATATAGCTACGAGCAGTACTTC
v_gene: TRBV4-3; abundance: .; d_gene: TRBD1; j_gene: TRBJ2-1; CDR3aa: CASSEIPGQGAEQFF; CDR3nt: TGCGCCAGCAGCGAAATACCGGGACAGGGGGCGGAGCAGTTCTTC
v_gene: TRBV5-1; abundance: .; d_gene: TRBD2; j_gene: TRBJ2-7; CDR3aa: CASSGTSGARGQYF; CDR3nt: TGCGCCAGCAGTGGGACTAGCGGGGCCCGCGGGCAGTACTTC
v_gene: TRBV28; abundance: .; d_gene: .; j_gene: TRBJ2-7; CDR3aa: CAASLGASYEQYF; CDR3nt: TGTGCCGCCTCCCTAGGGGCCTCCTACGAGCAGTACTTC
v_gene: TRBV9; abundance: .; d_gene: .; j_gene: TRBJ1-2; CDR3aa: CASSVSFRGRDGYTF; CDR3nt: TGTGCCAGCAGCGTAAGTTTCAGGGGCAGGGATGGCTACACCTTC
v_gene: TRBV5-1; abundance: .; d_gene: .; j_gene: TRBJ2-7; CDR3aa: CASSLRTAADEQYF; CDR3nt: TGCGCCAGCAGCTTGCGGACTGCCGCCGACGAGCAGTACTTC
v_gene: TRBV5-1; abundance: once; d_gene: TRBD2; j_gene: TRBJ2-7; CDR3aa: CASSDGTSGRLEQYF; CDR3nt: TGCGCCAGCTCAGACGGGACTAGCGGTCGACTCGAGCAGTACTTC
v_gene: TRBV7-2; abundance: .; d_gene: TRBD1; j_gene: TRBJ1-4; CDR3aa: CASSARTGVNEKLFF; CDR3nt: TGTGCCAGCAGCGCCCGGACAGGGGTTAATGAAAAACTGTTTTTT
v_gene: TRBV30; abundance: .; d_gene: .; j_gene: TRBJ2-2; CDR3aa: CASQIASLNTGELFF; CDR3nt: TGTGCCTCGCAGATCGCATCCCTTAACACCGGGGAGCTGTTTTTT
v_gene: TRBV5-6; abundance: .; d_gene: TRBD2; j_gene: TRBJ2-2; CDR3aa: CASSRTSGGASTGELFF; CDR3nt: TGTGCCAGCAGCCGGACTAGCGGGGGGGCAAGTACCGGGGAGCTGTTTTTT
v_gene: TRBV7-9; abundance: .; d_gene: .; j_gene: TRBJ1-1; CDR3aa: CASSLAATEAFF; CDR3nt: TGTGCCAGCAGCCTCGCGGCCACTGAAGCTTTCTTT
v_gene: TRBV5-5; abundance: .; d_gene: .; j_gene: TRBJ1-2; CDR3aa: CASSLVWEAAYGYTF; CDR3nt: TGTGCCAGCAGCTTGGTTTGGGAGGCGGCCTATGGCTACACCTTC
v_gene: TRBV6-5; abundance: .; d_gene: TRBD2; j_gene: TRBJ2-7; CDR3aa: CASRSGRFSYEQYF; CDR3nt: TGTGCCAGCAGGAGCGGGAGGTTCTCCTACGAGCAGTACTTC
v_gene: TRBV11-2; abundance: .; d_gene: .; j_gene: TRBJ1-4; CDR3aa: CASSLFSWNEKLFF; CDR3nt: TGTGCCAGCAGCTTGTTCAGTTGGAATGAAAAACTGTTTTTT
v_gene: TRBV9; abundance: .; d_gene: .; j_gene: TRBJ2-1; CDR3aa: CASGIGGAGEQFF; CDR3nt: TGTGCCAGCGGAATCGGCGGGGCCGGTGAGCAGTTCTTC
v_gene: TRBV5-6; abundance: .; d_gene: .; j_gene: TRBJ1-2; CDR3aa: CASSPSTGMGIIGYTF; CDR3nt: TGTGCCAGCAGCCCCTCAACAGGGATGGGTATTATCGGCTACACCTTC
v_gene: TRBV7-2; abundance: .; d_gene: .; j_gene: TRBJ2-6; CDR3aa: CASSPKGGSGANVLTF; CDR3nt: TGTGCCAGCAGCCCCAAGGGAGGCTCTGGGGCCAACGTCCTGACTTTC
v_gene: TRBV7-2; abundance: .; d_gene: .; j_gene: TRBJ1-3; CDR3aa: CASSTPPGASGNTIYF; CDR3nt: TGTGCCAGCAGTACCCCTCCGGGAGCTTCTGGAAACACCATATATTTT
v_gene: TRBV14; abundance: .; d_gene: TRBD1; j_gene: TRBJ2-4; CDR3aa: CASSQAGQGVKNIQYF; CDR3nt: TGTGCCAGCAGCCAAGCGGGACAGGGGGTCAAAAACATTCAGTACTTC
v_gene: TRBV7-2; abundance: .; d_gene: .; j_gene: TRBJ2-7; CDR3aa: CASSFAELSYEQYF; CDR3nt: TGTGCCAGCAGCTTCGCCGAGCTATCCTACGAGCAGTACTTC
v_gene: TRBV30; abundance: .; d_gene: TRBD1; j_gene: TRBJ1-5; CDR3aa: CAWNSGQAADQPQHF; CDR3nt: TGTGCCTGGAATTCTGGACAGGCGGCCGATCAGCCCCAGCATTTT
v_gene: TRBV2; abundance: .; d_gene: TRBD1; j_gene: TRBJ1-2; CDR3aa: CASRRGLYGYTF; CDR3nt: TGTGCCAGCAGGAGGGGGCTTTATGGCTACACCTTC
v_gene: TRBV11-1; abundance: .; d_gene: .; j_gene: TRBJ2-1; CDR3aa: CASSLGGKRGWVHNEQFF; CDR3nt: TGTGCCAGCAGCTTAGGCGGTAAAAGGGGGTGGGTACACAATGAGCAGTTCTTC
v_gene: TRBV29-1; abundance: .; d_gene: TRBD1; j_gene: TRBJ2-5; CDR3aa: CSVDGSGGGETQYF; CDR3nt: TGCAGCGTTGACGGCTCAGGGGGCGGGGAGACCCAGTACTTC
v_gene: TRBV4-3; abundance: .; d_gene: TRBD2; j_gene: TRBJ2-5; CDR3aa: CASSQSRTSGGETQYF; CDR3nt: TGCGCCAGCAGCCAATCTCGGACTAGCGGGGGTGAGACCCAGTACTTC